This TCR beta chain was identified in a study of blood T cell repertoires in COVID-19. Study information: Samples came from the United States, Italy and Spain, spanning acute and convalescent COVID-19.

V lost 6 bases to trimming and J lost 0 bases; unmatched junction nucleotides: 3. The germline CDR1 and CDR2 sequences are MNHEY and SVGAGI. This CDR3 region has 15 residues. On this clone itself: The same CDR3 is also encoded by other DNA sequences in this sample.

The table came from immunoSEQ multiplex PCR; TCRdb's copy has only in-frame clones and leaves some out. This sample yields about 350,000 clones, of which 88% are seen a single time; just over 1% belongs to the top ten. This clonotype was obtained from a woman in her twenties or thirties who had been exposed to COVID-19. This chain links TRBV6-5 with TRBJ2-1, with 9 bases identical to TRBD2. The sequenced sample consisted of PBMCs or T cells enriched from blood (not recorded which). CDR3 sequence (DNA): TGTGCCAGCAGCCTAGCGGGGAGCTCCTACAATGAGCAGTTCTTC. This sequence encodes CASSLAGSSYNEQFF.